This T cell receptor (beta chain) was sequenced during a study of blood T cell repertoires in COVID-19. Cohorts were determined from participant-reported clinical history. TCRdb's copy holds only in-frame clones and misses some; the assay was immunoSEQ multiplex PCR. The data contain approximately 210,000 clones, approximately 80% of them seen just once; the ten biggest clones take up roughly 4.3%. CDR3 size: 16 residues. Germline CDR1 and CDR2: MGHRA and YSYEKL. Trimming removed 0 bases at V and 6 bases at J, with 17 bases between. The sequence derives from a man younger than 40 with acute COVID-19. The V and J genes are TRBV4-1 and TRBJ1-2, with D perhaps TRBD1 (5 bases). Sequenced: PBMCs or T cells enriched from blood (not recorded which). DNA of the CDR3: TGCGCCAGCAGCCAAGATGGGGGGTTTGTTCGGCATGGCTACACCTTC. The encoded protein is CASSQDGGFVRHGYTF.